One sample yielded the 26 T cell receptor beta chains listed below, sequenced in a study of T cells after yellow fever vaccination. TCRdb itself ran the 5' RACE reads through MiXCR, one entry per CDR3 protein. In the table there are hundreds of thousands of distinct CDR3 sequences, around a sixth of which are singletons. The sample was PBMCs, taken about 5 days after the first yellow fever vaccination. The receptors stem from a man aged 18 to 29 who received the YFV17D yellow fever vaccine.

This clonotype turned up a few times. This rearrangement joins TRBV27 to TRBJ2-7; maybe TRBD1 (5 bases). The V gene lost 5 bases and the J gene lost 5 bases, with 10 bases spanning the gap. The CDR3 has 12 residues. Germline CDR1 reads MNHEY; CDR2 reads SMNVEV (reference sequence). In DNA form, the CDR3 reads TGTGCCAGCAGTGACCAGGGCCACGAGCAGTACTTC. Its translation: CASSDQGHEQYF.

The gene calls are TRBV7-2 and TRBJ2-3; D possibly uses TRBD1 or TRBD2 (7 bases each). This CDR3 is built from 15 residues. Deletions cut 1 base from V and 5 bases from J, with 13 bases between. The germline gives CDR1 SGHTA, CDR2 FQGNSA. In DNA, the CDR3 is TGTGCCAGCAGCTTAGGGCAGGGGGGGGTAGATACGCAGTATTTT. It translates to CASSLGQGGVDTQYF. Full variable domain (outside the CDR3, taken from reference TRBV7-2 and TRBJ2-3): GAGVSQSPSNKVTEKGKDVELRCDPISGHTALYWYRQSLGQGLEFLIYFQGNSAPDKSGLPSDRFSAERTGGSVSTLTIQRTQQEDSAVYLCASSLGQGGVDTQYFGPGTRLTVL.

The CDR3 sequence is CASSLGRRAFF. CDR3 DNA: TGTGCCAGCAGCCTCGGCCGCAGGGCTTTCTTT. This chain joins TRBV6-2 or TRBV6-3 and TRBJ1-1; no clear D gene. Trimming took 6 bases from V and 11 from J, leaving 13 bases between them. Per germline, CDR1 MNHEY and CDR2 SVGEGT. CDR3 length: 11 amino acids.

V is TRBV27 and J is TRBJ1-5; D may be TRBD1 (5 bases). Trimming cost V 6 bases and J 2 bases, with 11 bases left between them. CDR1 is MNHEY, CDR2 SMNVEV, per germline (reference sequence). The CDR3 is 14 amino acids. The CDR3 protein is CASREVGGNQPQHF. CDR3 DNA: TGTGCCAGCAGGGAAGTAGGGGGCAATCAGCCCCAGCATTTT.

This clonotype turned up a few times. The V gene is TRBV6-2 or TRBV6-3, the J gene TRBJ2-2, with a tentative D call TRBD2 (7 bases). V was shortened by 6 bases and J by 7 bases, with 21 bases between the two germline ends. Germline V gene lookup returns CDR1 MNHEY and CDR2 SVGEGT. This CDR3 spans 16 amino acids. The DNA of the CDR3 is TGTGCCAGCAGCCCGGCGGGGGCGGGCCACATCGGGGAGCTGTTTTTT. The encoded protein is CASSPAGAGHIGELFF.

The chain uses TRBV2 and TRBJ2-7; D is unresolved. This CDR3 region has 12 residues. With 8 bases removed from V and 5 bases from J, the gap between germline ends came to 13 bases. The germline CDR1 and CDR2 sequences are SNHLY and FYNNEI. The CDR3 DNA is TGTGCCAGCGTTCTGGGTCGAGACGAGCAGTACTTC. This encodes CASVLGRDEQYF.

This clonotype was observed a few times. This rearrangement joins TRBV7-6 to TRBJ1-2; 7 bases are a match to TRBD1. CDR1 and CDR2 (germline): SGHVS, FNYEAQ. The V and J ends lost 2 bases and 3 bases, in that order; junction bases with no gene match: 6. The CDR3 consists of 15 residues. The CDR3 sequence: CASSLNRGADYGYTF. The CDR3 region has the DNA TGTGCCAGCAGCTTAAACAGGGGCGCTGACTATGGCTACACCTTC.

This clonotype was observed a handful of times. This chain links TRBV7-6 with TRBJ1-1; TRBD1 aligns across 9 bases. With V trimmed by 6 bases and J by 2 bases, 4 bases remained unmatched. Germline lookup yields CDR1 SGHVS and CDR2 FNYEAQ. The CDR3 contains 14 residues. CDR3 DNA sequence: TGTGCCAGCAGTCGGACAGGGGATAACACTGAAGCTTTCTTT. Protein sequence: CASSRTGDNTEAFF.

This clonotype occurred many times. The rearrangement joins TRBV25-1 to TRBJ2-1; the D gene is possibly TRBD2 (5 bases). CDR3 length: 14 residues. Looked up from germline, CDR1 is MGHDK and CDR2 is SYGVNS. With 1 base removed from V and 6 bases from J, the gap between germline ends came to 10 bases. The CDR3 spells CASSESRGSNEQFF. CDR3 DNA sequence: TGTGCCAGCAGTGAATCGAGAGGGAGCAATGAGCAGTTCTTC.

V and J are TRBV30 and TRBJ1-6; TRBD1 aligns across 7 bases. V shed 7 bases, J shed 11 bases, and the junction held 11 bases outside the gene matches. This CDR3 is 13 amino acids long. Germline CDR1 and CDR2: GTSNPN and SVGIG (reference sequence). In DNA form, the CDR3 reads TGTGCCTCCTCTAGGGGGACAGAAACACCCCTCCACTTT. This translates into CASSRGTETPLHF.

This clonotype showed up just a few times. This chain connects TRBV15 to TRBJ2-1; 7 bases fit TRBD1. There are 12 residues in the CDR3. The V segment lost 0 bases and the J segment 15 bases; nucleotides outside the gene matches: 5. Germline values: CDR1 LNHNV, CDR2 YYDKDF (reference sequence). The CDR3 nucleotides read TGTGCCACCAGCAGAGATCAACAGGGGAGGTTCTTC. It is translated as CATSRDQQGRFF. Drawing the rest from reference TRBV15 and TRBJ2-1, the complete variable domain is DAMVIQNPRYQVTQFGKPVTLSCSQTLNHNVMYWYQQKSSQAPKLLFHYYDKDFNNEADTPDNFQSRRPNTSFCFLDIRSPGLGDTAMYLCATSRDQQGRFFGPGTRLTVL.

This clonotype has just a few counts. The chain carries TRBV20-1 and TRBJ2-3; TRBD2 matches 10 bases. The CDR3 extends over 15 amino acids. CDR1 and CDR2 from the germline V gene are DFQATT and SNEGSKA (reference sequence). Germline trimming cut 5 bases from V and 4 bases from J; bases unmatched to any gene: 9. CDR3 DNA: TGCAGTGCTGTGAAAGCGGGGGGGCCCGCAGATACGCAGTATTTT. Protein sequence: CSAVKAGGPADTQYF.

This clonotype was detected a few times. The junction differs from germline at one of its ends, possibly a read error. This chain links TRBV30 with TRBJ2-7; tentative D call: TRBD1 (6 bases). The CDR3 runs 12 residues. The germline gives CDR1 GTSNPN, CDR2 SVGIG (reference sequence). The CDR3 loop is CAWSQGSSEQYF. The CDR3 DNA follows: TGTGCCTGGAGTCAGGGGTCCTCCGAGCAGTACTTC. Complete variable domain (other parts from reference TRBV30 and TRBJ2-7): SQTIHQWPATLVQPVGSPLSLECTVEGTSNPNLYWYRQAAGRGLQLLFYSVGIGQISSEVPQNLSASRPQDRQFILSSKKLLLSDSGFYLCAWSQGSSEQYFGPGTRLTVT.

This clonotype was seen a few times. The chain uses TRBV19 and TRBJ1-1; D gene uncertain. CDR3 size: 10 residues. CDR1 is LNHDA, CDR2 SQIVND, per germline (reference sequence). Trimming shortened V by 5 bases and J by 6 bases, and 4 bases separated the two germline ends. CDR3 amino acids: CASSGAEAFF. CDR3 nucleotides: TGTGCCAGTAGTGGCGCTGAAGCTTTCTTT.

This clonotype turned up a few times. CDR3 nucleotides: TGCGCCAGCAGATTCGGACAGGGGGCGCAAAACGATGGGGATACGCAGTATTTT. Translation: CASRFGQGAQNDGDTQYF. The chain combines TRBV5-1 with TRBJ2-3; 11 nucleotides align to TRBD1. J gave up 6 bases and V 5 bases, and 17 bases lay outside the gene matches. The CDR3 extends over 18 amino acids. Germline CDR1 reads SGHRS; CDR2 reads YFSETQ.

J is TRBJ2-6 and V is TRBV13; perhaps TRBD2 as D (5 bases). V lost 0 bases, J lost 0 bases, and 12 bases lay in between. The germline CDR1 and CDR2 sequences are PRHDT and FYEKMQ (reference sequence). The CDR3 is 18 amino acids. The CDR3 loop reads CASSLGLGRFSGANVLTF. The CDR3 nucleotides read TGTGCCAGCAGCTTAGGCCTGGGGAGATTCTCTGGGGCCAACGTCCTGACTTTC.

This clonotype was seen a few times. The CDR3 coding sequence is TGTGCCAGCAGCCTCAGGGTGAGCTACGAGCAGTACTTC. Residues: CASSLRVSYEQYF. The V gene is TRBV13, the J gene TRBJ2-7; a weak D match, TRBD1 (5 bases). Germline V CDR1 and CDR2: PRHDT, FYEKMQ (reference sequence). The CDR3 covers 13 residues. V lost 5 bases, J lost 3 bases, and 11 bases lay in between.

The sample holds a few counts of this clonotype. The chain combines TRBV7-8 with TRBJ1-2, with TRBD1 as a possible D gene (6 bases). The CDR3 extends over 17 amino acids. Trimming stripped 4 bases from V and 6 bases from J, with 24 bases between. The germline CDR1 and CDR2 sequences are SGHVS and FQNEAQ. The CDR3 sequence: CASSYARGGRFGDGYTF. The CDR3 nucleotides read TGTGCCAGCAGCTATGCCCGCGGGGGCAGATTCGGGGATGGCTACACCTTC.

This clonotype was recorded a few times. The rearrangement uses TRBV7-2 and TRBJ1-3; D is undetermined. The germline CDR1 and CDR2 sequences are SGHTA and FQGNSA. The CDR3 has 16 residues. Trimming took off 2 bases at V and 0 bases at J, with 11 bases between the two ends. The DNA for the CDR3 is TGTGCCAGCAGCTTAACGGCCGGCTCCTCTGGAAACACCATATATTTT. It codes for CASSLTAGSSGNTIYF.

This clonotype turned up a few times. The chain couples TRBV4-1 to TRBJ2-5; D not certain. Germline-derived CDR1 and CDR2 are MGHRA and YSYEKL. The CDR3 runs 18 residues. With 0 bases removed from V and 1 base from J, the gap between germline ends came to 18 bases. This CDR3 reads CASSQDRSGWAIQETQYF. The CDR3 DNA follows: TGCGCCAGCAGCCAAGATAGGTCCGGATGGGCGATCCAAGAGACCCAGTACTTC.

This chain uses TRBV29-1 with TRBJ2-7; tentative D call: TRBD1 (5 bases). The ends were cut back, 5 bases at V and 3 bases at J, with 8 bases in the middle. The V gene's germline CDR1 is SQVTM and CDR2 ANQGSEA. The CDR3 is 11 residues long. CDR3 region: CSVLDSYEQYF. The CDR3, as DNA: TGCAGCGTTCTAGACAGCTACGAGCAGTACTTC.

The table lists this clonotype with many counts. The rearrangement joins TRBV7-3 to TRBJ2-5; D possibly corresponds to TRBD1 (5 bases). The V gene lost 3 bases and the J gene lost 3 bases, with 8 bases spanning the gap. This CDR3 contains 13 residues. Germline loops: CDR1 SGHTA, CDR2 FQGTGA. The CDR3 region is CASSFGREETQYF. Here the CDR3 DNA reads TGTGCCAGCAGCTTTGGCAGGGAAGAGACCCAGTACTTC.

This chain uses TRBV3-1 with TRBJ2-1; the D is unclear. The germline CDR1 and CDR2 sequences are LGHDT and YNNKEL (reference sequence). With 1 base removed from V and 12 bases from J, the gap between germline ends came to 10 bases. CDR3 length equals 12 residues. This CDR3 is CASSQGQVGQFF. The DNA for the CDR3 is TGTGCCAGCAGCCAAGGTCAGGTGGGGCAGTTCTTC.

In its sample, this clonotype was seen many times. V gene TRBV5-6 combines with J gene TRBJ2-1, with 9 bases fitting TRBD1. CDR1 and CDR2 from the germline V gene are SGHDT and YYEEEE. The CDR3 length is 16 residues. V was pared by 4 bases and J by 3 bases, with 8 bases of the junction left unmatched. The CDR3: CASSADRGMLYNEQFF. CDR3 sequence (DNA): TGTGCCAGCAGCGCCGACAGGGGGATGCTCTACAATGAGCAGTTCTTC.

The sample holds many counts of this clonotype. The rearrangement links TRBV5-1 to TRBJ1-1; 8 bases fit TRBD1. Unmatched junction bases numbered 10, after V lost 3 bases and J lost 6 bases. CDR1 and CDR2 from the germline V gene are SGHRS and YFSETQ. The CDR3 loop spans 15 amino acids. In DNA form, the CDR3 reads TGCGCCAGCAGCTCCCGGACAGGGTGGGATGCTGAAGCTTTCTTT. Translating it yields CASSSRTGWDAEAFF.

The V and J genes are TRBV12-3 or TRBV12-4 and TRBJ1-1; maybe TRBD1 (5 bases). The CDR3 has 15 amino acids. V was shortened by 5 bases and J by 0 bases, with 13 bases between the two germline ends. In DNA form, the CDR3 reads TGTGCCAGCAGTGGGGACCCCAGCCTGAACACTGAAGCTTTCTTT. Amino acid sequence: CASSGDPSLNTEAFF.